This T cell receptor (beta chain) was recorded in a study of T cell responses to AZD1222 COVID-19 vaccine. Whole-study results and caveats: It was only a handful of AZD1222 recipients who were seropositive at baseline. There were mostly white British donors and more females than males, and clonal diversity was possibly underestimated. When two AZD1222 doses had been given, Spike-specific TCR breadth and depth rose. Among vaccine-associated CD4 TCRs, coverage spanned spike, with dominance at 160-218 and 743-854.

Clones were sequenced by immunoSEQ multiplex PCR, and TCRdb holds only the in-frame ones, with some missing. The data hold about 180,000 clones, with over 85% observed a single time. The CDR3 has 14 amino acids. Germline V gene lookup returns CDR1 MNHEY and CDR2 SVGEGT. V lost 7 bases to trimming and J lost 4 bases, with 16 bases between them. Remarks on this clone: Its matching antigen is unknown.

Here the sequenced sample was peripheral blood, taken 28 days after the second dose of the MenACWY control vaccine. This clonotype originated in an adult who received the MenACWY meningococcal vaccine as a control. The chain combines TRBV6-2 or TRBV6-3 with TRBJ1-1, with D tentatively TRBD1 (6 bases). As DNA, the CDR3 is TGTGCCAGCACCCCGGGAGGGGGGTTCACTGAAGCTTTCTTT. Encoded protein: CASTPGGGFTEAFF.